The present T cell receptor beta chain was sequenced within a study of long-term antiretroviral therapy in people with HIV. Study findings and constraints: Upon ART, diversity increased but remained lower than transplant donor controls.

An immunoSEQ assay, version v3.0, was performed at survey level. Only in-frame clones appear in the TCRdb table, and some are missing; sequencing was by immunoSEQ multiplex PCR. The sample yields about 15,000 clones, around 84% seen once. Losses at the gene ends were 2 bases for V and 5 bases for J; bases not matched to a gene: 4. From germline, CDR1 is SGHKS and CDR2 YYEKEE (reference sequence). This CDR3 is 14 amino acids long. Note on this clone: The target antigen is unknown.

For each donor, at least one pre-ART and at least two post-ART PBMC samples were available. Here the sequenced sample was unsorted PBMCs, taken about 3.1 years after starting antiretroviral therapy. The rearrangement links TRBV5-5 to TRBJ1-1, with TRBD1 identical over 9 bases. This TCR came from a woman in her forties with HIV. The CDR3 protein is CASSFGTGSTEAFF. CDR3 nucleotide sequence: TGTGCCAGCAGCTTCGGGACAGGGAGTACTGAAGCTTTCTTT.